The text below deals with one T cell receptor (beta chain). These data originate in a study of CD8 T cells in Susac syndrome. V was trimmed by 4 bases and J by 3 bases, leaving 14 bases between them. CDR1 and CDR2 from the germline V gene are SNHLY and FYNNEI. CDR3 length equals 15 residues. In blood CD8+ and CD4+ T cells, TCR beta underwent sequencing. The multiple sclerosis controls were treatment-naive patients affected by stable or active relapsing-remitting disease. Negative isolation yielded CD8+ and CD4+ T cells; FACS enriched TEMRA cells. The authors reverse transcribed roughly 0.5 to 1 ug RNA with random hexamers. It was immunoSEQ multiplex PCR that amplified TCR beta CDR3 across 54 Vbeta and 13 Jbeta. TCRdb reprocessed the immunoSEQ multiplex PCR reads with MiXCR, giving one entry per CDR3 protein. This table holds nearly 200,000 distinct CDR3 sequences, nearly 95% found once.

The receptor was isolated from a human donor with multiple sclerosis. The chain couples TRBV2 to TRBJ2-3; weak D call: TRBD1 (6 bases). The specimen was CD4+ T cells from PBMCs. The CDR3 region has the DNA TGTGCCAGCAGTGCCCGTCCGGGACAAACAGATACGCAGTATTTT. Translating it yields CASSARPGQTDTQYF.